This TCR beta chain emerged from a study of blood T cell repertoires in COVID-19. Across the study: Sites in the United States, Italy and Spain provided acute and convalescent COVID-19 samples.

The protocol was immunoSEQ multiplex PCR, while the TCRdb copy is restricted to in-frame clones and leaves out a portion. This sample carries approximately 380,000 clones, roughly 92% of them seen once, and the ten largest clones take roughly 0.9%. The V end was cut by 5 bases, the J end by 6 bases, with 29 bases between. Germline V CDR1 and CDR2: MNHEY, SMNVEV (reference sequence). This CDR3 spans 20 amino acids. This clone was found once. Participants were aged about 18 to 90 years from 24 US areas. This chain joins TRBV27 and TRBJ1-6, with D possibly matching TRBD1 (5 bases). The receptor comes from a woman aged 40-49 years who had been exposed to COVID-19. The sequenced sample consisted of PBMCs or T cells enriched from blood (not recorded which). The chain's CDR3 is CASSPEGLFTSGLINSPLHF. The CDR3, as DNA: TGTGCCAGCAGTCCCGAGGGATTATTTACATCGGGACTGATTAATTCACCCCTCCACTTT.